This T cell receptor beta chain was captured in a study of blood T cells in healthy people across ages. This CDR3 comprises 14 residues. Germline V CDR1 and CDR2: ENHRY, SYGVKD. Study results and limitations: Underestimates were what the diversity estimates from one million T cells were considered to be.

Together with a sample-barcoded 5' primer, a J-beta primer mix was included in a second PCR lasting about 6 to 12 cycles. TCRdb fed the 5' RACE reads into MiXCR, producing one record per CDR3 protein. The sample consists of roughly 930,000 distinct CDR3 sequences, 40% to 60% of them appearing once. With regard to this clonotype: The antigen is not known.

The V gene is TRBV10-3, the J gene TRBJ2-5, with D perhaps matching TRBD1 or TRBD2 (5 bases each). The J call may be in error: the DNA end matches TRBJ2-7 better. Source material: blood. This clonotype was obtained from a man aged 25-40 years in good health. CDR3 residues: CAISGRDARYEQYF. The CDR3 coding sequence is TGTGCCATCAGTGGACGGGACGCAAGGTACGAGCAGTACTTC.